This T cell receptor (beta chain) was sequenced during a study of cytomegalovirus exposure and HLA in healthy donors. Study results and limitations: Most likely, a cluster of highly shared sequence variants arose as a sequencing artifact. Later analysis identified a missense DCLRE1C variant that was linked to TCR beta V- and J-gene trimming. In a later analysis, HLA-C alleles had the fewest associated TCRs, DRB1 alleles the most.

The PCR made use of 60 Vbeta and 13 Jbeta primers. Sequenced by immunoSEQ multiplex PCR; TCRdb stores in-frame clones only, minus some. The table lists about 200,000 clones, around 81% of them singletons. Germline V lookup: CDR1 SQVTM, CDR2 ANQGSEA. Trimming left V 1 base short and J 3 bases short, with 16 bases between. The CDR3 loop spans 16 amino acids. Turning to this clone: Its target is not known.

The chain joins TRBV29-1 to TRBJ2-1; tentatively, D is TRBD2 (5 bases). Sequenced sample: PBMCs. This TCR was recovered from a man under 40 in good health and CMV-seronegative. The CDR3 protein is CSVEGGAQMNYNEQFF. The CDR3 nucleotides read TGCAGCGTTGAAGGGGGAGCGCAAATGAACTACAATGAGCAGTTCTTC.